This T cell receptor beta chain was profiled in a study of T-cell reconstitution after alpha-beta-depleted transplantation in children. This clonotype was observed at least ten times. Its antigen remains unidentified. Notes on the study in general: Several hundred expanded graft clones reportedly supplied alpha-beta T cells about two months after transplant.

Between the trimmed V and J ends, which lost 3 bases and 10 bases, there was a span of 10 bases. The germline CDR1 and CDR2 sequences are SQVTM and ANQGSEA. CDR3 length equals 11 residues. It was with unique molecular identifiers that the TCRbeta library was prepared. MiXCR, applied by TCRdb to the PCR reads, yields one record per CDR3 protein. This sample has 98,000 or so distinct CDR3 sequences, with about a quarter found just once. The receptor comes from a boy younger than 10 with acute lymphoblastic leukemia, due to receive a stem cell transplant. The rearrangement links TRBV29-1 to TRBJ2-4, with D uncertain. The sequences come from PBMCs, collected before TCRalphabeta/CD19-depleted stem cell transplant. In nucleotides, the CDR3 is TGCAGCGTTGACTACGGGCGGATTCAGTACTTC. Its protein product is CSVDYGRIQYF.